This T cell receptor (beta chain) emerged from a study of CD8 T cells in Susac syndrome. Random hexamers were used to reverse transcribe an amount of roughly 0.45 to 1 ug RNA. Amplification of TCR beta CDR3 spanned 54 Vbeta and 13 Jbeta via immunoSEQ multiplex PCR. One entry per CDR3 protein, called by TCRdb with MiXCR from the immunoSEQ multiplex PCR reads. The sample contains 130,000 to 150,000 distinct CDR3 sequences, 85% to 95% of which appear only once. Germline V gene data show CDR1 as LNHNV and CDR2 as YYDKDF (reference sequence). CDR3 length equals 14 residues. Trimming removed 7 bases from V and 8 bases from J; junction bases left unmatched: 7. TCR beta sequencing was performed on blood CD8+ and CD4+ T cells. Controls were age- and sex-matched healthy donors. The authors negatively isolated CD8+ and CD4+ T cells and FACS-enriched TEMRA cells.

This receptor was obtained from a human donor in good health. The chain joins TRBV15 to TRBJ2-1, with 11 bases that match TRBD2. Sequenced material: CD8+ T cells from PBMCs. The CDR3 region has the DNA TGTGCCACCACCACTAGCGGGAGAGTCGATGAGCAGTTCTTC. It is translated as CATTTSGRVDEQFF.